This TCR beta chain was sequenced for a study of CD8 T cells in ankylosing spondylitis. Germline CDR1 DFQATT, CDR2 SNEGSKA (reference sequence). The CDR3 has 14 residues. V lost 3 bases and J 7 bases, leaving 13 bases between the germline ends. This clonotype was found many times. TCRdb re-called the 5' RACE reads with MiXCR, one entry per CDR3 protein. The sample has approximately 250,000 distinct CDR3 sequences; about 10% are singletons. This clonotype originated in a male donor with ankylosing spondylitis or in good health (not recorded which). The V gene is TRBV20-1, the J gene TRBJ1-6; D remains ambiguous. The material sequenced was blood, either unsorted or a sorted T cell fraction (not recorded which). The CDR3 here is CSASAGGPNSPLHF. CDR3 nucleotides: TGCAGTGCTAGTGCGGGAGGCCCGAATTCACCCCTCCACTTT.